This TCR beta chain was profiled in a study of somatic mutations in cytotoxic T cells in rheumatoid arthritis. Assay used: immunoSEQ multiplex PCR; TCRdb lists only in-frame clones, some missing. The table records about 11,000 clones, approximately 80% of them present only once. Trimming took 2 bases from V and 3 from J, leaving 14 bases between them. CDR3 size: 15 residues. The germline V gene encodes CDR1 ENHRY and CDR2 SYGVKD. Sequencing was carried out using CD8+ T cells sorted from blood. The TCR was taken from a woman aged 55-69 years with rheumatoid arthritis. This chain joins TRBV10-3 and TRBJ2-7; TRBD1 might be the D (5 bases). The CDR3 protein is CAISEETQGSYEQYF. The CDR3 nucleotides read TGTGCCATCAGTGAGGAGACCCAGGGTAGCTACGAGCAGTACTTC.